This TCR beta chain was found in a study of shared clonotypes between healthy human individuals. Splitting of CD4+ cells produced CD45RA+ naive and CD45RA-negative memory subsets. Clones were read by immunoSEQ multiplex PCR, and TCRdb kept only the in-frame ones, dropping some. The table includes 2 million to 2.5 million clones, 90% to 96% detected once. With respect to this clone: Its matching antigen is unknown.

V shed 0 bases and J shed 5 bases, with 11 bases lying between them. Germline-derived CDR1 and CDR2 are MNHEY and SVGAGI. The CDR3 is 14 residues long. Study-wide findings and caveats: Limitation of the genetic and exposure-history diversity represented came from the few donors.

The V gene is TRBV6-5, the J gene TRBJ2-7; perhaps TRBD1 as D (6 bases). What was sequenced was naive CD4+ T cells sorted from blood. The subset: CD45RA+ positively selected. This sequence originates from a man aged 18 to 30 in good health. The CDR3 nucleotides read TGTGCCAGCAGTTACTCAACAGGGCCCAACGAGCAGTACTTC. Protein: CASSYSTGPNEQYF.